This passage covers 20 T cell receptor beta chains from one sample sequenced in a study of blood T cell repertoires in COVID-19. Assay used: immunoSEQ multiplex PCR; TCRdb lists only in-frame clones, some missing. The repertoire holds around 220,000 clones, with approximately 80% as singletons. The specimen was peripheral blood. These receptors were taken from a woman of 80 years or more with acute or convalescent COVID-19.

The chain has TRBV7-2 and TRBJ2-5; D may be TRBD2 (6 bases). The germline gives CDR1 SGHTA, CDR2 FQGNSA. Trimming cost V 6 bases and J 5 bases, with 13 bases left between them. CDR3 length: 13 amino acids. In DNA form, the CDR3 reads TGTGCCAGCAGTCGCGGGAATTGGGAGACCCAGTACTTC. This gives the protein CASSRGNWETQYF.

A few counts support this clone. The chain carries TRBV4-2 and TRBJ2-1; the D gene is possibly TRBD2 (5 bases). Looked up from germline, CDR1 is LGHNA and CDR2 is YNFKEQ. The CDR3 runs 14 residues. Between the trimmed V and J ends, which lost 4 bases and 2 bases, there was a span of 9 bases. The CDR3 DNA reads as TGTGCCAGCAGCCCTAAACTAGCCTACAATGAGCAGTTCTTC. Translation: CASSPKLAYNEQFF.

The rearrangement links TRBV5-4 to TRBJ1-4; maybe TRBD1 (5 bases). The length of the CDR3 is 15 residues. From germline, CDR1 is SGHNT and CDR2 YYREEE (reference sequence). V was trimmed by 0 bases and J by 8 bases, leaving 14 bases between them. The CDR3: CASSLVGQGDEKLFF. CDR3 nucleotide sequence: TGTGCCAGCAGCTTGGTCGGGCAGGGTGACGAAAAACTGTTTTTT.

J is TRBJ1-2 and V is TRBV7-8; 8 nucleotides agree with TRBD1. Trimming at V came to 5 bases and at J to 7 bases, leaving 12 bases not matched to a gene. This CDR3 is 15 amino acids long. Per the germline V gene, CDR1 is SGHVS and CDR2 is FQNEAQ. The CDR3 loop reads CASSPQGAIGSGYTF. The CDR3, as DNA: TGTGCCAGCAGCCCCCAGGGGGCGATTGGTAGTGGCTACACCTTC. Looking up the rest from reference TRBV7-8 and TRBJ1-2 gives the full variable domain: GAGVSQSPRYKVAKRGQDVALRCDPISGHVSLFWYQQALGQGPEFLTYFQNEAQLDKSGLPSDRFFAERPEGSVSTLKIQRTQQEDSAVYLCASSPQGAIGSGYTFGSGTRLTVV.

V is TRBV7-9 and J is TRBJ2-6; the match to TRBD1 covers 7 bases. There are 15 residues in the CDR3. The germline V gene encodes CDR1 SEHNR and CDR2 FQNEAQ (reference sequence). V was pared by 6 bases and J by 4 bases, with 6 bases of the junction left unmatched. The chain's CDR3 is CASRRQGDGANVLTF. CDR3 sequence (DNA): TGTGCCAGCAGGCGACAGGGAGACGGGGCCAACGTCCTGACTTTC.

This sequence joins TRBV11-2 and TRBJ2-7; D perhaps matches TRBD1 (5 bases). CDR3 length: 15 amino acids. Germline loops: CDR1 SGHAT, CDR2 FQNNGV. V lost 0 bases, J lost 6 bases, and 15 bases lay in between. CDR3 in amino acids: CASSLDRALSREQYF. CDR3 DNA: TGTGCCAGCAGCTTAGACAGGGCCCTTTCCCGCGAGCAGTACTTC.

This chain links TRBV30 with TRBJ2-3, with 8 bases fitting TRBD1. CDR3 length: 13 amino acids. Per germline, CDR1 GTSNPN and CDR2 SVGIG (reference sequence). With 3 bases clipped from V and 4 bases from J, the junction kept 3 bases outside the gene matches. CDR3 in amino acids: CAWRTQGADTQYF. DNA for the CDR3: TGTGCCTGGAGGACACAGGGGGCAGATACGCAGTATTTT.

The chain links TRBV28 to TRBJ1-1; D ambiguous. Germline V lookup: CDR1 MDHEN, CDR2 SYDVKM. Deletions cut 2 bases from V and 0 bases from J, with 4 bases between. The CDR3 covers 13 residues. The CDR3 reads CASSLIVNTEAFF. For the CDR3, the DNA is TGTGCCAGCAGTTTAATAGTGAACACTGAAGCTTTCTTT.

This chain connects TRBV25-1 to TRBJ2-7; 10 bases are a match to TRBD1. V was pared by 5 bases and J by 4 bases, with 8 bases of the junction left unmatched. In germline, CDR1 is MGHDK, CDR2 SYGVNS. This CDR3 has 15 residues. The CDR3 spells CASSPFRQGAYEQYF. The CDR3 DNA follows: TGTGCCAGCAGTCCTTTCCGACAGGGGGCTTACGAGCAGTACTTC.

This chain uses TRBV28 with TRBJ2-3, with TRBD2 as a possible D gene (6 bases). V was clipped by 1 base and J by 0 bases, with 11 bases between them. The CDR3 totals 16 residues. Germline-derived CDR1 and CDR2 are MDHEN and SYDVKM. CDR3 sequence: CASSLSGGISTDTQYF. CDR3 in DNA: TGTGCCAGCAGTTTATCAGGCGGGATTAGCACAGATACGCAGTATTTT. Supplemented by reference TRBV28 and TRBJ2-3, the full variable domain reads DVKVTQSSRYLVKRTGEKVFLECVQDMDHENMFWYRQDPGLGLRLIYFSYDVKMKEKGDIPEGYSVSREKKERFSLILESASTNQTSMYLCASSLSGGISTDTQYFGPGTRLTVL.

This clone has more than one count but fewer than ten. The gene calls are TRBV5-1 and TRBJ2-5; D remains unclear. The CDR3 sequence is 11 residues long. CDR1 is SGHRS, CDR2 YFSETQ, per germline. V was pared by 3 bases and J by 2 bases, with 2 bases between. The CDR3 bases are TGCGCCAGCAGCTCGCAAGAGACCCAGTACTTC. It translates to CASSSQETQYF.

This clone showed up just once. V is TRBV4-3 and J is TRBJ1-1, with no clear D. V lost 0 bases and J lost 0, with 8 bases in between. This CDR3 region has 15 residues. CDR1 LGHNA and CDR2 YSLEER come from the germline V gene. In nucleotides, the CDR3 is TGCGCCAGCAGCCAAGAGGTCAGTGTGAACACTGAAGCTTTCTTT. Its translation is CASSQEVSVNTEAFF.

CDR3 in DNA: TGCGCCAGCAGTCAGTTAGGACAGGGCTGGGTAAATTCACCCCTCCACTTT. It codes for CASSQLGQGWVNSPLHF. The rearrangement links TRBV5-1 to TRBJ1-6; 8 nucleotides match TRBD1. J lost 7 bases, V lost 5 bases, and 14 bases had no gene match. CDR1 and CDR2 from the germline V gene are SGHRS and YFSETQ. The CDR3 is made up of 17 amino acids.

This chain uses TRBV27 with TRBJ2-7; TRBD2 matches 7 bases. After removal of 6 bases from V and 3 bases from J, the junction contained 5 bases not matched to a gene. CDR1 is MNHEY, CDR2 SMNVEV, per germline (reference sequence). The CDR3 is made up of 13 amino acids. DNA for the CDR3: TGTGCCAGCAGCCCCAGCGGGGTCTACGAGCAGTACTTC. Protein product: CASSPSGVYEQYF.

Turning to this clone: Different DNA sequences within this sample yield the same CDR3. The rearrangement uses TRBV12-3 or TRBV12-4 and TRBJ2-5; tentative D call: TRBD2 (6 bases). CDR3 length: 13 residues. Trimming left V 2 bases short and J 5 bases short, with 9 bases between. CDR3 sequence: CASSLRGRETQYF. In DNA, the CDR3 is TGTGCCAGCAGTTTACGAGGGAGGGAGACCCAGTACTTC.

CDR3 in DNA: TGTGCCAGCAGCTTACCGGGACAGGGGATCACCGGGGAGCTGTTTTTT. Its translation: CASSLPGQGITGELFF. The rearrangement joins TRBV7-3 to TRBJ2-2; TRBD1 matches 10 bases. Germline assignment: CDR1 SGHTA and CDR2 FQGTGA. V was pared by 2 bases and J by 4 bases, with 4 bases of the junction left unmatched. The CDR3 length is 16 residues.

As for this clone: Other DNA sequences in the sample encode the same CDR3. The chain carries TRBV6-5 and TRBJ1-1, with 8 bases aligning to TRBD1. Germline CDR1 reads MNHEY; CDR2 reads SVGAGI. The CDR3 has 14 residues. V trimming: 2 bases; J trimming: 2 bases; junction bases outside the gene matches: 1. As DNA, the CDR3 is TGTGCCAGCAGTTACGGGACAGGTAACACTGAAGCTTTCTTT. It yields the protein CASSYGTGNTEAFF.

The CDR3 coding sequence is TGTGCCAGCAGTTTATGGGGGACTAGCGGGGCCCTAAACACCGGGGAGCTGTTTTTT. Its protein is CASSLWGTSGALNTGELFF. The chain couples TRBV28 to TRBJ2-2; 13 nucleotides match TRBD2. Germline CDR1 reads MDHEN; CDR2 reads SYDVKM. The CDR3 loop spans 19 amino acids. V shed 0 bases and J 2 bases; nucleotides not matched to a gene: 6.

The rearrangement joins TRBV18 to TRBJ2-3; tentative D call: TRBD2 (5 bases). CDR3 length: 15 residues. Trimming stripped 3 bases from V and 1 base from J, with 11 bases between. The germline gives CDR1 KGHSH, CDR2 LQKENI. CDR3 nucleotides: TGTGCCAGCTCACCTCGGCAGGAGGGCACAGATACGCAGTATTTT. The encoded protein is CASSPRQEGTDTQYF.

CDR3 protein: CASSVQSGAYEQYF. DNA for the CDR3: TGTGCCAGCAGCGTACAAAGCGGGGCCTACGAGCAGTACTTC. J is TRBJ2-7 and V is TRBV9, with 7 bases fitting TRBD2. The CDR3 contains 14 residues. V shed 1 base and J 2 bases; nucleotides not matched to a gene: 3. CDR1 SGDLS and CDR2 YYNGEE come from the germline V gene.